The next 6 T cell receptor beta chains were all read from a single sample in a study of type 1 regulatory T cells. These receptors are not linked to any known antigen. TCRdb called the reads again in MiXCR, with one record for every CDR3 protein. The profile covers over 14,000 distinct CDR3 sequences, with about an eighth appearing a single time and approximately 15% taken by the ten largest. The specimen was cultured T cells, either the whole culture or a sorted T cell fraction (not recorded which). All receptors come from a human donor in good health.

Ten or more counts support this clonotype. V gene TRBV4-2 combines with J gene TRBJ1-1, with a weak D call TRBD1 (6 bases). CDR3 length: 15 amino acids. The germline V gene has CDR1 LGHNA and CDR2 YNFKEQ. V lost 2 bases and J lost 1, with 11 bases in between. CDR3 coding DNA: TGTGCCAGCAGCCAAATCGTAGGGGGGAACACTGAAGCTTTCTTT. It yields the protein CASSQIVGGNTEAFF.

Many counts were recorded for this clonotype. The chain links TRBV5-4 to TRBJ2-2; 10 bases are shared with TRBD2. Germline V gene sequence: CDR1 SGHNT, CDR2 YYREEE (reference sequence). V gave up 2 bases and J gave up 6 bases; unmatched junction bases: 4. The CDR3 is made up of 15 amino acids. CDR3 sequence reads: CASSFTSGVPGELFF. As DNA, the CDR3 is TGTGCCAGCAGCTTTACTAGCGGGGTACCCGGGGAGCTGTTTTTT.

This clonotype was seen many times. The V gene is TRBV12-3 or TRBV12-4, the J gene TRBJ2-4; 7 nucleotides match TRBD2. The CDR3 is 13 amino acids. V shed 1 base and J 9 bases; nucleotides not matched to a gene: 3. The CDR3 loop reads CASSLGREGIQYF. As DNA, the CDR3 is TGTGCCAGCAGTTTAGGCAGGGAGGGCATTCAGTACTTC.

The chain's CDR3 is CAIVAGAKNIQYF. The CDR3 DNA sequence: TGTGCCATAGTAGCGGGAGCCAAAAACATTCAGTACTTC. The chain combines TRBV24-1 with TRBJ2-4, with 7 bases identical to TRBD2. The CDR3 is 13 residues long. Trimming at V came to 11 bases and at J to 0 bases, leaving 3 bases not matched to a gene. Germline CDR1 and CDR2: KGHDR and SFDVKD.

The sample holds many counts of this clonotype. This chain links TRBV12-3 or TRBV12-4 with TRBJ2-5, with TRBD2 matching over 10 bases. The CDR3 has 16 amino acids. V lost 2 bases to trimming and J lost 5 bases; unmatched junction nucleotides: 8. CDR3 sequence reads: CASSLSSGRAGETQYF. The CDR3 nucleotides are TGTGCCAGCAGTTTATCCAGCGGGAGGGCCGGGGAGACCCAGTACTTC.

This clonotype qualifies as medium-sized. The chain recombines TRBV2 with TRBJ1-1; 8 nucleotides line up with TRBD1. With 5 bases clipped from V and 0 bases from J, the junction kept 2 bases outside the gene matches. CDR1 is SNHLY, CDR2 FYNNEI, per germline. This CDR3 spans 14 amino acids. The CDR3 loop is CASSSDRVNTEAFF. For the CDR3, the DNA is TGTGCCAGCAGTTCGGACAGGGTGAACACTGAAGCTTTCTTT.